The T cell receptor beta chain under discussion was sequenced for a study of T cell clonotyping in hematopoietic cell transplantation. Points from the study as a whole: CD4 and CD8 repertoire contributions could not be separated without sorting. At the given depth, recipient repertoires were over 95% de novo clonotypes. Broader posttransplant TCR repertoire diversity was predicted by graft donor and pretransplant recipient Inverse Simpson Index values. Recipient TCR diversity dropped after transplant; expanded clonotypes rose from day 30 to 180.

TCRdb's copy holds only in-frame clones and misses some; the assay was immunoSEQ multiplex PCR. This sample yields 15,000 to 20,000 clones, of which 65% to 80% are seen a single time; roughly 14% belongs to the top ten. Regarding this clone: Antigen specificity is unknown.

This CDR3 has 13 residues. Germline lookup yields CDR1 MDHEN and CDR2 SYDVKM. The V gene lost 10 bases and the J gene lost 3 bases, with 14 bases spanning the gap. The sample comprised peripheral blood mononuclear cells. The sequence came from a man aged 55 to 70 in good health. Some clones in this sample may be carry-over from other donors' samples. The chain is built from TRBV28 and TRBJ2-3, with a tentative D call TRBD2 (6 bases). CDR3 nucleotide sequence: TGTGCCACCTACGGGGGAACGACAGATACGCAGTATTTT. As protein: CATYGGTTDTQYF.